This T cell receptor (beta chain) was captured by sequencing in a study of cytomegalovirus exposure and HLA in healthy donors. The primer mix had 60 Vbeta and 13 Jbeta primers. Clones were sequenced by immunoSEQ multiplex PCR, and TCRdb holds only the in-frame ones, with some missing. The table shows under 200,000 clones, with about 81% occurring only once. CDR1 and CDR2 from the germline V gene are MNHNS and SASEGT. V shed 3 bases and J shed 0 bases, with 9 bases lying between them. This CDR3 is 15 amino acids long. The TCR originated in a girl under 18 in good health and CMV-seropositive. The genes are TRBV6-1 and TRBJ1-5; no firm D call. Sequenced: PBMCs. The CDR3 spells CASSDQYYSNQPQHF. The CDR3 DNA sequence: TGTGCCAGCAGTGATCAGTATTATAGCAATCAGCCCCAGCATTTT.